Shown below are 2 T cell receptor beta chains from a single sample sequenced in a study of blood T cell repertoires in COVID-19. The method was immunoSEQ multiplex PCR; TCRdb's version includes in-frame clones alone and lacks a portion of them. Of roughly 310,000 clones in the sample, 70% to 90% are singletons; the top ten hold 9.5%. Sequenced input: PBMCs or T cells enriched from blood (not recorded which). The source is a middle-aged woman who had recovered from COVID-19.

V is TRBV28 and J is TRBJ2-2, with TRBD2 identical over 13 bases. CDR1 is MDHEN and CDR2 is SYDVKM in the germline V gene. V shed 1 base and J 7 bases; nucleotides not matched to a gene: 6. The CDR3 runs to 17 residues. In DNA, the CDR3 is TGTGCCAGCAGTTTATCACTAGCGGGGGGGCCTGGCGGGGAGCTGTTTTTT. It translates to CASSLSLAGGPGGELFF.

The gene calls are TRBV7-8 and TRBJ2-6, with TRBD1 as a possible D gene (6 bases). Germline V gene sequence: CDR1 SGHVS, CDR2 FQNEAQ. Trimming left V 4 bases short and J 0 bases short, with 19 bases between. CDR3 size: 19 residues. The CDR3 sequence is CASSSSGTTRYSGANVLTF. The CDR3 DNA is TGTGCCAGCAGCTCATCCGGGACAACCCGTTACTCTGGGGCCAACGTCCTGACTTTC.